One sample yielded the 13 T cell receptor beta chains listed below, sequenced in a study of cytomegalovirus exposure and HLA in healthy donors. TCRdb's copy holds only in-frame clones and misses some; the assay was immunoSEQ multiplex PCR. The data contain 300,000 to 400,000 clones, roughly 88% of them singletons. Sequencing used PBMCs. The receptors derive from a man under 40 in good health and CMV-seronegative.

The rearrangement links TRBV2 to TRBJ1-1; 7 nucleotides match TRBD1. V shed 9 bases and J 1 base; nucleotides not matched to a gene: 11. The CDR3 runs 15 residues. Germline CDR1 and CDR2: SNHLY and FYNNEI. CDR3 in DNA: TGTGCCAGTGATTCACAGGGGTCCTCGAACACTGAAGCTTTCTTT. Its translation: CASDSQGSSNTEAFF.

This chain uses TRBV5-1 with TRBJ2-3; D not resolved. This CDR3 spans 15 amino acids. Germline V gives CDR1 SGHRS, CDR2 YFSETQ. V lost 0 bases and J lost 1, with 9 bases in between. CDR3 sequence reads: CASSLAKIGTDTQYF. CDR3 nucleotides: TGCGCCAGCAGCTTGGCTAAGATAGGCACAGATACGCAGTATTTT.

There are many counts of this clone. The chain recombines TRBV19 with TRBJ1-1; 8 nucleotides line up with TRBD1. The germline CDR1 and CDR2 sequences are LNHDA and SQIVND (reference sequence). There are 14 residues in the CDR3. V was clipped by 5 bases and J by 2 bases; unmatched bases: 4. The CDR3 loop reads CASSRTGLNTEAFF. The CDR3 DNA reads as TGTGCCAGTAGTCGGACAGGGCTCAACACTGAAGCTTTCTTT.

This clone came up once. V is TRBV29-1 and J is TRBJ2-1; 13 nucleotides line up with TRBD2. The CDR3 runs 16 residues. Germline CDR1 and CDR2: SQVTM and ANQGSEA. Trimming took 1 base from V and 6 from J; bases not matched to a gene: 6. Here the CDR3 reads CSVEGGTSGIVNEQFF. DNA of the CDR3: TGCAGCGTTGAAGGGGGGACTAGCGGGATAGTCAATGAGCAGTTCTTC.

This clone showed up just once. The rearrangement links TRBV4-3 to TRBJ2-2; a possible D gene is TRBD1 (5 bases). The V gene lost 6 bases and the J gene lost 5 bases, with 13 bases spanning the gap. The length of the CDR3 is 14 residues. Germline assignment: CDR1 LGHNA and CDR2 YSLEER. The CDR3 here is CASRAGRATGELFF. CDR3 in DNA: TGCGCCAGCAGAGCTGGCAGGGCGACCGGGGAGCTGTTTTTT.

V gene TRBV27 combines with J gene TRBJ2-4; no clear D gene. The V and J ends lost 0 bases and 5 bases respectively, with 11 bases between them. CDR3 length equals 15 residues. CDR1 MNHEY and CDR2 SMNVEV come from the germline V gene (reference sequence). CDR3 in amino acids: CASSLSGPPENIQYF. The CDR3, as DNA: TGTGCCAGCAGTTTATCGGGCCCCCCAGAAAACATTCAGTACTTC.

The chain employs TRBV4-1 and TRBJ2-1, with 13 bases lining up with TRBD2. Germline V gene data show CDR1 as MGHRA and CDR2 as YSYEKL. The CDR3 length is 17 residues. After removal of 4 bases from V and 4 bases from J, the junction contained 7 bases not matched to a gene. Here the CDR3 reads CASSPRTSGGLYNEQFF. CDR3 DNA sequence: TGCGCCAGCAGCCCCCGGACTAGCGGGGGTCTTTACAATGAGCAGTTCTTC.

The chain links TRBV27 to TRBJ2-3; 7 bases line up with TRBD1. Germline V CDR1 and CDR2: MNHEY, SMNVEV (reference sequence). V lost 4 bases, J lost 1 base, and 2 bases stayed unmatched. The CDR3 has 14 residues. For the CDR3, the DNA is TGTGCCAGCAGTTCGGACAGGCGCACAGATACGCAGTATTTT. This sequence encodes CASSSDRRTDTQYF.

The CDR3 DNA reads as TGTGCCAGCAGCTTAGCGGGAGGGGAGAACTATGGCTACACCTTC. This translates into CASSLAGGENYGYTF. The chain couples TRBV7-8 to TRBJ1-2; tentatively, D is TRBD1 (5 bases). The CDR3 spans 15 residues. Germline loops: CDR1 SGHVS, CDR2 FQNEAQ. V gave up 0 bases and J gave up 2 bases, with 10 bases separating them.

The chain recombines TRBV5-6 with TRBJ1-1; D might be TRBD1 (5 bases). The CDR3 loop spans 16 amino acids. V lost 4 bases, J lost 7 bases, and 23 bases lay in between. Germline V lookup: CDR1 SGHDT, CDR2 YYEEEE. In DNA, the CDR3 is TGTGCCAGCAGCCAGCGGGGGGGACTACAGGAGATTGAAGCTTTCTTT. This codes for CASSQRGGLQEIEAFF. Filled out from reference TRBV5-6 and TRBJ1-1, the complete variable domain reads DAGVTQSPTHLIKTRGQQVTLRCSPKSGHDTVSWYQQALGQGPQFIFQYYEEEERQRGNFPDRFSGHQFPNYSSELNVNALLLGDSALYLCASSQRGGLQEIEAFFGQGTRLTVV.

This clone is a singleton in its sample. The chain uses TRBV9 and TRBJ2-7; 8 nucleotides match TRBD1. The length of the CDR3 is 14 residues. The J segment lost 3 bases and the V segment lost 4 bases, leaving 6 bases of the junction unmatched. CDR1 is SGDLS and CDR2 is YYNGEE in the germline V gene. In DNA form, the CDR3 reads TGTGCCAGCAGCTCGGACAGGGAGTACTACGAGCAGTACTTC. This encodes CASSSDREYYEQYF.

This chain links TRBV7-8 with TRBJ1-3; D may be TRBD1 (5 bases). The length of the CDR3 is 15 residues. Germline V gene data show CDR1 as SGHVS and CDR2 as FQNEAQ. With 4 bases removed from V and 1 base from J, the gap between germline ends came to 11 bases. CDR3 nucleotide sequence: TGTGCCAGCAGCTCGCCCCCAGGGTCTGGAAACACCATATATTTT. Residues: CASSSPPGSGNTIYF.

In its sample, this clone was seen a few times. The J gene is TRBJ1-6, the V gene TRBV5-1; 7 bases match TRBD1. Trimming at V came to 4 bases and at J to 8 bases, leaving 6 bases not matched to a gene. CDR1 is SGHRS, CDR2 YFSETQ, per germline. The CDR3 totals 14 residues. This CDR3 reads CASSMGQLYSPLHF. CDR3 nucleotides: TGCGCCAGCAGCATGGGACAGCTATATTCACCCCTCCACTTT.